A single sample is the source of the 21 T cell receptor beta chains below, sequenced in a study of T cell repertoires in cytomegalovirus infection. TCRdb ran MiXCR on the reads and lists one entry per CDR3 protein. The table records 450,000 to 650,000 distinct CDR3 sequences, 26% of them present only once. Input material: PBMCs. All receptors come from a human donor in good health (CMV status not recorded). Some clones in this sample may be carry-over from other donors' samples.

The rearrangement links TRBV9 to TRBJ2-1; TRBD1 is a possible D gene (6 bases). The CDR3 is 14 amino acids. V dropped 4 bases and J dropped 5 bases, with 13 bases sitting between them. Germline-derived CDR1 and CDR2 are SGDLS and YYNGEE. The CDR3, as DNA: TGTGCCAGCAGCCCATCCGGGACACACAATGAGCAGTTCTTC. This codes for CASSPSGTHNEQFF.

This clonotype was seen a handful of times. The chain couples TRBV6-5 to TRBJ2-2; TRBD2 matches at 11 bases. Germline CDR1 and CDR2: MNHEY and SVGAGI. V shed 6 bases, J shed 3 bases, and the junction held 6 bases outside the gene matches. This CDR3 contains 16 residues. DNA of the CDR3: TGTGCCAGCAGGGTTACTAGCGGGAGAGACACCGGGGAGCTGTTTTTT. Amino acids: CASRVTSGRDTGELFF.

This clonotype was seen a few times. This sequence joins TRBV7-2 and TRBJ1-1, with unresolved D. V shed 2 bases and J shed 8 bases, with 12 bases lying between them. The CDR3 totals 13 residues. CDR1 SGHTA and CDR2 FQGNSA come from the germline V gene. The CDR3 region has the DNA TGTGCCAGCAGCTTATTTAGCGGGTGGGAAGCTTTCTTT. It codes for CASSLFSGWEAFF. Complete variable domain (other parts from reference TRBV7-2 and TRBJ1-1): GAGVSQSPSNKVTEKGKDVELRCDPISGHTALYWYRQSLGQGLEFLIYFQGNSAPDKSGLPSDRFSAERTGGSVSTLTIQRTQQEDSAVYLCASSLFSGWEAFFGQGTRLTVV.

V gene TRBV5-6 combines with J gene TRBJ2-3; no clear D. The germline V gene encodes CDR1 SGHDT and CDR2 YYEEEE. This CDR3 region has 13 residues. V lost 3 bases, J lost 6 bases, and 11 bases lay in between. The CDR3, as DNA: TGTGCCAGCAGCTGGGTTGGGCGGGATACGCAGTATTTT. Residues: CASSWVGRDTQYF.

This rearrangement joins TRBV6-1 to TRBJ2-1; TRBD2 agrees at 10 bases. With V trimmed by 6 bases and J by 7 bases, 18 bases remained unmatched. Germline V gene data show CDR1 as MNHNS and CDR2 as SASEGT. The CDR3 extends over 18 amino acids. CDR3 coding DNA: TGTGCCAGCAGCAAATCCCCACATATAGCGGGGGGAAGTAATGAGCAGTTCTTC. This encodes CASSKSPHIAGGSNEQFF.

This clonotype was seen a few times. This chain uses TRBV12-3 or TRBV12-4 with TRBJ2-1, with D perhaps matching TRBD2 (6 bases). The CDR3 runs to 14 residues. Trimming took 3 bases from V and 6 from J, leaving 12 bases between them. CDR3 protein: CASSFLREPNEQFF. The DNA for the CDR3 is TGTGCCAGCAGTTTCTTGCGGGAACCCAATGAGCAGTTCTTC.

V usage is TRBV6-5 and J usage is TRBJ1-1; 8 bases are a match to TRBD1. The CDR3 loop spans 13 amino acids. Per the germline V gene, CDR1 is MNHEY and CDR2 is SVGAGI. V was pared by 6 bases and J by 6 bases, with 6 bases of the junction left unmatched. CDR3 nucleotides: TGTGCCAGCAGAGGACAGGGAGGGCCTGAAGCTTTCTTT. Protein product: CASRGQGGPEAFF.

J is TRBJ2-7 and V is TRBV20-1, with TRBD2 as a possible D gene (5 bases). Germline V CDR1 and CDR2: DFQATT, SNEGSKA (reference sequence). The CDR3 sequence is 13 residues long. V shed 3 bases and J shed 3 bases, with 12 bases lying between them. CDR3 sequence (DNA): TGCAGTGCTAGTCACGGGGAAAACTACGAGCAGTACGTC. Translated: CSASHGENYEQYV.

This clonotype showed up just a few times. The CDR3 loop is CASSYSRTSGNSYEQYF. The CDR3 nucleotides read TGTGCCAGCAGTTACTCGAGGACTAGCGGTAATTCCTACGAGCAGTACTTC. The J gene is TRBJ2-7, the V gene TRBV6-2 or TRBV6-3; TRBD2 matches at 10 bases. CDR1 and CDR2 (germline): MNHEY, SVGEGT. CDR3 length: 17 amino acids. V lost 0 bases to trimming and J lost 1 base; unmatched junction nucleotides: 6.

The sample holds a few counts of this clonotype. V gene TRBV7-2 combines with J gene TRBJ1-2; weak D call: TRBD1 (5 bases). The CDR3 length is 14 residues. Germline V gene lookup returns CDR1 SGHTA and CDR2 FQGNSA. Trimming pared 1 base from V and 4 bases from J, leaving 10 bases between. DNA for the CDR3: TGTGCCAGCAGCTTAGAAGGGGAGGGCTATGGCTACACCTTC. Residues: CASSLEGEGYGYTF.

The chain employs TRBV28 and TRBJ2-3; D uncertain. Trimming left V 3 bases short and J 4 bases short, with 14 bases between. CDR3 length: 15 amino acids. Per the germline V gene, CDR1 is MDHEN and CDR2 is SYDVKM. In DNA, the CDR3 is TGTGCCAGCAGTTTCGTTATATTCGGGTCAGATACGCAGTATTTT. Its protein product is CASSFVIFGSDTQYF.

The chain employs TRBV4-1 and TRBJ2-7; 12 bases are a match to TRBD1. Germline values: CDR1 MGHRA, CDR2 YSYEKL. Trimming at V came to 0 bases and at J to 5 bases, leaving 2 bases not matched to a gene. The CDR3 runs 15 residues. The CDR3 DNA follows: TGCGCCAGCAGCCAAGACGGGACAGGGGGCAACGAGCAGTACTTC. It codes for CASSQDGTGGNEQYF.

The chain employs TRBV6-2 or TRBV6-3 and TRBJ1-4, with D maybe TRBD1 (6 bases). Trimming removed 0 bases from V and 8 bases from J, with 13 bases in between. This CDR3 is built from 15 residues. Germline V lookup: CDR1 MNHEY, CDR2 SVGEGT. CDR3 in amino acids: CASSYSGARREKLFF. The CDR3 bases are TGTGCCAGCAGTTACTCGGGGGCCCGCCGGGAAAAACTGTTTTTT.

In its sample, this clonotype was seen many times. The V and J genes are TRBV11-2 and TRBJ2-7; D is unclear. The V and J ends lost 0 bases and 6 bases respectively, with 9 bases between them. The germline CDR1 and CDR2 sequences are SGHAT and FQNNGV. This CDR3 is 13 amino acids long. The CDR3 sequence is CASSLDPLGEQYV. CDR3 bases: TGTGCCAGCAGCTTAGACCCCCTGGGCGAGCAGTACGTC.

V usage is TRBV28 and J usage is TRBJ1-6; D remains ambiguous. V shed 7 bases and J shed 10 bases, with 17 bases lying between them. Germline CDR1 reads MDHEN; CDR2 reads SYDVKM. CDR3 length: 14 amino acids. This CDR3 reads CASTRWATHSPLHF. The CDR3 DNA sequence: TGTGCCAGCACCCGCTGGGCGACTCACTCACCCCTCCACTTT. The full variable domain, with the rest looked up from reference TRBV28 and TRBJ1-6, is DVKVTQSSRYLVKRTGEKVFLECVQDMDHENMFWYRQDPGLGLRLIYFSYDVKMKEKGDIPEGYSVSREKKERFSLILESASTNQTSMYLCASTRWATHSPLHFGNGTRLTVT.

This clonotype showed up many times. CDR3 loop: CASSEGAEAFF. The CDR3 DNA is TGTGCCAGCAGCGAGGGGGCTGAAGCTTTCTTT. The chain combines TRBV7-6 with TRBJ1-1; D perhaps matches TRBD1 (6 bases). V was cut by 5 bases and J by 6 bases, with 7 bases left in between. Germline CDR1 is SGHVS and CDR2 is FNYEAQ. This CDR3 region has 11 residues.

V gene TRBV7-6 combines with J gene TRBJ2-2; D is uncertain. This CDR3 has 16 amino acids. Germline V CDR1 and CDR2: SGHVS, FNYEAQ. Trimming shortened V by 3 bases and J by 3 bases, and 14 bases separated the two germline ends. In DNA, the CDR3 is TGTGCCAGCAGCTTCGCCCGTTGGTCCGACACCGGGGAGCTGTTTTTT. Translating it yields CASSFARWSDTGELFF.

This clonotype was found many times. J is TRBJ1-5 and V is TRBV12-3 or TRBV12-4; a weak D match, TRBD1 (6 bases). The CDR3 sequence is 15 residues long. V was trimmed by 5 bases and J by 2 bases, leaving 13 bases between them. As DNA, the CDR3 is TGTGCCAGCAGTCCCCGGGGGGCGGGCAATCAGCCCCAGCATTTT. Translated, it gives CASSPRGAGNQPQHF.

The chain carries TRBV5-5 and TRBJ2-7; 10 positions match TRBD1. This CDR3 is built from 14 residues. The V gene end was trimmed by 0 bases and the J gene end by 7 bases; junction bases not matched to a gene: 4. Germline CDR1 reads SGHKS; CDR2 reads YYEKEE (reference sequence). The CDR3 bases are TGTGCCAGCAGCTTGGGACAGGGGGCGTGGGAGCAGTACTTC. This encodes CASSLGQGAWEQYF.

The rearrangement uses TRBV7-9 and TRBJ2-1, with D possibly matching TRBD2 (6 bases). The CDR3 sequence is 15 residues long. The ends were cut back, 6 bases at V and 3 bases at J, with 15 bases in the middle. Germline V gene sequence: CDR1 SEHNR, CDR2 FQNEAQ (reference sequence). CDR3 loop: CASRERGSVYNEQFF. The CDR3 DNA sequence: TGTGCCAGCAGAGAACGGGGGTCGGTCTACAATGAGCAGTTCTTC.

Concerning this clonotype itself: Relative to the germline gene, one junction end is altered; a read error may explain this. The CDR3, as DNA: TGTGCCAGCAGCTACTACGGAGATTCGCAGTATTTT. This encodes CASSYYGDSQYF. The V call is TRBV7-2, the J call TRBJ2-3; D not certain. In germline, CDR1 is SGHTA, CDR2 FQGNSA. This CDR3 is 12 amino acids long.